The text below deals with one TCR beta chain. The sample has other DNA sequences that encode this CDR3 too. This specimen comes from a study of Ad26.COV2.S vaccination and SARS-CoV-2 variants. The treatment here: over 15 received Ad26.COV2.S at low or high dose, single or two shots; roughly 5 received placebo; per-sample allocation not given. Sampling was done on day 63 after the first vaccine or placebo injection. V shed 0 bases and J 4 bases; nucleotides not matched to a gene: 3. From germline, CDR1 is MNHNY and CDR2 SVGAGI (reference sequence). The CDR3 is 16 residues long. This table comes from immunoSEQ multiplex PCR, and its TCRdb copy is limited to in-frame clones, with some not included. The table records under 550,000 clones, around nine tenths of them present only once.

V usage is TRBV6-6 and J usage is TRBJ2-3, with 11 bases matching TRBD2. This receptor was identified in a person aged 18 to 59 who received the Ad26.COV2.S COVID-19 vaccine or a placebo. The specimen comprised peripheral blood, sampled in a trial of Ad26.COV2.S vaccine versus placebo. Written as DNA, the CDR3 is TGTGCCAGCAGTTACTCATTAGCGGGGGGGCCAGATACGCAGTATTTT. Residues: CASSYSLAGGPDTQYF.